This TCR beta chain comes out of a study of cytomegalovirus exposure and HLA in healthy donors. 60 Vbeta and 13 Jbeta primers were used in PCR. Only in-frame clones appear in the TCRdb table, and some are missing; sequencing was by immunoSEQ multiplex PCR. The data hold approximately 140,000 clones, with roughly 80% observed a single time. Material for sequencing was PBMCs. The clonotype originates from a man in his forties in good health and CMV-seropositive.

CDR3 loop: CASSQVGTGSGNTIYF. The CDR3 coding sequence is TGCGCCAGCAGCCAAGTCGGGACAGGCTCTGGAAACACCATATATTTT. The gene calls are TRBV5-1 and TRBJ1-3; 8 nucleotides align to TRBD1. Germline CDR1 SGHRS, CDR2 YFSETQ. The junction had 6 bases not matched to a gene; V was cut back by 4 bases and J by 0 bases. This CDR3 has 16 amino acids.